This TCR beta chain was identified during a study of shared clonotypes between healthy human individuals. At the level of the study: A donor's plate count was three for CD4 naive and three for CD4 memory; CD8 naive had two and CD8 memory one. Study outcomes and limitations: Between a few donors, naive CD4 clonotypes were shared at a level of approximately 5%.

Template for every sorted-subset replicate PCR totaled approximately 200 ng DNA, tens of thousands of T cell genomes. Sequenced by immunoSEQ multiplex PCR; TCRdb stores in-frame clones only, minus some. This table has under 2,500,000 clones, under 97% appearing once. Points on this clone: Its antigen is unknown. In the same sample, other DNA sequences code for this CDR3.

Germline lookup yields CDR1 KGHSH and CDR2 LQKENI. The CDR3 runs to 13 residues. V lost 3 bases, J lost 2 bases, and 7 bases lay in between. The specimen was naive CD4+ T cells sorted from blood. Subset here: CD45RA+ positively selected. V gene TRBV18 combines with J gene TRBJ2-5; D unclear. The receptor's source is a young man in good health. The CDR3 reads CASSPGLQETQYF. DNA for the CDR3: TGTGCCAGCTCACCCGGTCTACAAGAGACCCAGTACTTC.